This TCR beta chain was profiled in a study of shared T cell receptors in the human thymus. Data came from immunoSEQ multiplex PCR; TCRdb stores just in-frame clones and leaves some out. The table lists about 660,000 clones, more than 75% of them singletons. Germline CDR1 reads MNHEY; CDR2 reads SVGAGI. This CDR3 has 11 residues. V lost 11 bases to trimming and J lost 2 bases; unmatched junction nucleotides: 3. These data are also associated with another study on human thymus T cells. That paper adds: Corrective cardiac surgery supplied the resected thymus tissue. Thymic TCR repertoires of unrelated people reportedly overlapped highly.

The source is a boy under two years old with a congenital heart defect. V and J are TRBV6-5 and TRBJ2-7, with 7 positions matching TRBD1. The sample comprised thymocytes. This CDR3 reads CACQGAYEQYF. The CDR3 DNA reads TGTGCCTGCCAGGGGGCCTACGAGCAGTACTTC.